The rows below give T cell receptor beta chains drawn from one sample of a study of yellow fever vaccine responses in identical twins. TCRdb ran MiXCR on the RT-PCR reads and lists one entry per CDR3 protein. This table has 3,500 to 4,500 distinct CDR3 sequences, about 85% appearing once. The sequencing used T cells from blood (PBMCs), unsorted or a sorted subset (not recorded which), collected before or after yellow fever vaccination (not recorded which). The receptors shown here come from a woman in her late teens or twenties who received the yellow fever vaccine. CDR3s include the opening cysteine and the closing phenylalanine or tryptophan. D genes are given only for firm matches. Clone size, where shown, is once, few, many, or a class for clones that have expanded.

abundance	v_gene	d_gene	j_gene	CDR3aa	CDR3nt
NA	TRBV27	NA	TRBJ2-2	CASSLTIGTGELFF	TGTGCCAGCAGTTTAACCATAGGGACCGGGGAGCTGTTTTTT
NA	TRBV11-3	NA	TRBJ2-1	CASSLSSYNEQFF	TGTGCCAGCAGCCTTAGCTCCTACAATGAGCAGTTCTTC
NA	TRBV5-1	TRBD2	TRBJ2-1	CASRASGGFNEQFF	TGCGCCAGCAGGGCTAGCGGGGGGTTCAATGAGCAGTTCTTC
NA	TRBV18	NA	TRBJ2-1	CASSPLGIGGFNEQFF	TGTGCCAGCTCACCATTGGGTATCGGTGGATTCAATGAGCAGTTCTTC
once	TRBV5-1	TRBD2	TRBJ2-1	CASSLGPGLATSYNEQFF	TGCGCCAGCAGCTTGGGTCCGGGACTAGCGACGTCCTACAATGAGCAGTTCTTC
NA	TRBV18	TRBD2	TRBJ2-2	CASSPDGTKNTGELFF	TGTGCCAGCTCACCAGACGGGACTAAGAACACCGGGGAGCTGTTTTTT
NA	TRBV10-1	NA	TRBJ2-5	CASSEGAPPGGTQYF	TGCGCCAGCAGTGAGGGGGCCCCTCCGGGTGGGACCCAGTACTTC
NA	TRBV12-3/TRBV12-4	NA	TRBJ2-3	CASSSLSADTQYF	TGTGCCAGCAGTTCCCTGAGCGCAGATACGCAGTATTTT
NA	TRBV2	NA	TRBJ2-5	CASRRETQYF	TGTGCCAGCCGTAGGGAGACCCAGTACTTC
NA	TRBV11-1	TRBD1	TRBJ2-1	CASTLLGGQVYNEQFF	TGTGCCAGCACACTCCTGGGGGGACAGGTTTACAATGAGCAGTTCTTC
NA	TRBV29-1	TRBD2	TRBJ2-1	CSVVGGRLTYNEQFF	TGCAGCGTTGTAGGCGGGAGGCTTACCTACAATGAGCAGTTCTTC
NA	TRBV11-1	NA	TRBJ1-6	CASSLGWGLNSPLHF	TGTGCCAGCAGCTTAGGATGGGGGCTCAATTCACCCCTCCACTTT
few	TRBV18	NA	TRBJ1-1	CASSPIFGGASSTEAFF	TGTGCCAGCTCACCAATTTTCGGGGGGGCTTCTAGCACTGAAGCTTTCTTT
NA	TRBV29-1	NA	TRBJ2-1	CSVDSASGNFNEQFF	TGCAGCGTGGACTCCGCCAGCGGAAACTTCAATGAGCAGTTCTTC
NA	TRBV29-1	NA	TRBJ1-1	CSVDPQGVTEAFF	TGCAGCGTTGATCCCCAGGGCGTAACTGAAGCTTTCTTT
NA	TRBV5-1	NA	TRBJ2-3	CASSLGEYRSTDTQYF	TGCGCCAGCAGCTTGGGGGAGTATCGGAGCACAGATACGCAGTATTTT
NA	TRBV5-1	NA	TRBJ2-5	CASSLAASLGETQYF	TGCGCCAGCAGCTTGGCTGCCTCCCTAGGGGAGACCCAGTACTTC
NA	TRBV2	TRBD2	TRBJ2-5	CASSGSGLAGQETQYF	TGTGCCAGCAGTGGGAGTGGACTAGCGGGCCAAGAGACCCAGTACTTC
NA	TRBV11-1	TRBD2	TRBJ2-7	CASSSLTSGRPYEQYF	TGTGCCAGCAGCTCCCTGACTAGCGGGAGACCCTACGAGCAGTACTTC
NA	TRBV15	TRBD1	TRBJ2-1	CATNSNRGNEQFF	TGTGCCACCAACTCGAACAGGGGCAATGAGCAGTTCTTC
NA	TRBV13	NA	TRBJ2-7	CASVVGGYYEQYF	TGTGCCTCCGTCGTTGGCGGGTACTACGAGCAGTACTTC
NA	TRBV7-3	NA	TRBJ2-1	CASSPGTTYNEQFF	TGTGCCAGCAGCCCGGGAACAACATACAATGAGCAGTTCTTC
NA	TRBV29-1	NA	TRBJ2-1	CSVGHDYNEQFF	TGCAGCGTAGGACACGACTACAATGAGCAGTTCTTC
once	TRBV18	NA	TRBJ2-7	CASSLVDRQNEQYF	TGTGCCAGCTCCCTCGTCGACAGGCAAAACGAGCAGTACTTC
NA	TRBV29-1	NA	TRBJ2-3	CSVTSLTDTQYF	TGCAGCGTTACGTCCTTGACAGATACGCAGTATTTT
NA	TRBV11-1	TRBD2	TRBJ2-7	CASSRPGLAGYEQYF	TGTGCCAGCAGCCGACCTGGACTAGCAGGCTACGAGCAGTACTTC
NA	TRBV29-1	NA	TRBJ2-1	CSVGTVQQFF	TGCAGCGTCGGGACTGTACAGCAGTTCTTC
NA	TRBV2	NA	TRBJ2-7	CASRATGDYEQYF	TGTGCCAGCAGAGCCACGGGGGATTACGAGCAGTACTTC